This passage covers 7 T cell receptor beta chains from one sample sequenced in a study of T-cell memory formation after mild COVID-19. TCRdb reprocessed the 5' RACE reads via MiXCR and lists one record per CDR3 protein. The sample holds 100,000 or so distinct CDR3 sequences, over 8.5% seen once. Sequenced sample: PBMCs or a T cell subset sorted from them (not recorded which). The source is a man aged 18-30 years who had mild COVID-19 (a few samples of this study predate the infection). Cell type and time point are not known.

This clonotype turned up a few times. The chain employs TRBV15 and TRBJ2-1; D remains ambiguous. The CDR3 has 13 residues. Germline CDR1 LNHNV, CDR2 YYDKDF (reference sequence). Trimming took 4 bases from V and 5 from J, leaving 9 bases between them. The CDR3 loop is CATSKAAHNEQFF. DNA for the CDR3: TGTGCCACCAGCAAGGCAGCCCACAATGAGCAGTTCTTC.

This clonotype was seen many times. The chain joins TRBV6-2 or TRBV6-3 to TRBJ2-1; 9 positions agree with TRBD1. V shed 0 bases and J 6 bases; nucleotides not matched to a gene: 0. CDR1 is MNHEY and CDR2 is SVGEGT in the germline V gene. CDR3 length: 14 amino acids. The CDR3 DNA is TGTGCCAGCAGTTACTCGACAGGGGGCAATGAGCAGTTCTTC. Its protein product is CASSYSTGGNEQFF.

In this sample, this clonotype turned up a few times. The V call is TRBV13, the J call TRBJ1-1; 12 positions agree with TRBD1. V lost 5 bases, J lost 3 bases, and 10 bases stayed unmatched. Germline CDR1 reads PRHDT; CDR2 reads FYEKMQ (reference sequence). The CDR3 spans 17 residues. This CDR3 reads CASSHGTGGPRDTEAFF. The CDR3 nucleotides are TGTGCCAGCAGCCACGGGACAGGGGGCCCTCGGGACACTGAAGCTTTCTTT.

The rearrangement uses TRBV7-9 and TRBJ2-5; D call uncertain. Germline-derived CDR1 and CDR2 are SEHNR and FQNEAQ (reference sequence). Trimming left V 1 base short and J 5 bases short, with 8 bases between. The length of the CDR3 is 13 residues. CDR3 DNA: TGTGCCAGCAGCTTAGTAGATCCGGAGACCCAGTACTTC. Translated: CASSLVDPETQYF.

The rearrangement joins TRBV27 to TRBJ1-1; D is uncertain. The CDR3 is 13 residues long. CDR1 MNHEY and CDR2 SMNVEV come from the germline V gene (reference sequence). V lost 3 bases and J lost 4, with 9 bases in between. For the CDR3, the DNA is TGTGCCAGCAGTTTTGGGGAGTCCACTGAAGCTTTCTTT. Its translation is CASSFGESTEAFF.

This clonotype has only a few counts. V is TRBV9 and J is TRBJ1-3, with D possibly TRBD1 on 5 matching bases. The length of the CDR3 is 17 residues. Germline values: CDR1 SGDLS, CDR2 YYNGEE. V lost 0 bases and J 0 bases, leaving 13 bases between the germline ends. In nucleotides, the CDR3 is TGTGCCAGCAGCGTAGGTTCGGGGCTAAACTCTGGAAACACCATATATTTT. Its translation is CASSVGSGLNSGNTIYF.

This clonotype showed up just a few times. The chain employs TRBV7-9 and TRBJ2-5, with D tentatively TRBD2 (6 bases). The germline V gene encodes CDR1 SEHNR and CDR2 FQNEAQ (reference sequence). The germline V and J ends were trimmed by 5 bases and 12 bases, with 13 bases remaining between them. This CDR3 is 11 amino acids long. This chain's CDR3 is CASSNRDWEYF. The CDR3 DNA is TGTGCCAGCAGCAACCGGGACTGGGAGTACTTC.